Following are 32 T cell receptor beta chains from one sample sequenced in a study of blood T cell repertoires in COVID-19. Sequencing was performed with immunoSEQ multiplex PCR; in TCRdb, only in-frame clones are kept and a portion is missing. The data show 80,000 or so clones, 91% seen once. The sample was peripheral blood. The receptors come from a woman between 50 and 59 years old in a cohort sampled during active COVID-19.

This clone was recorded only once. The rearrangement joins TRBV7-9 to TRBJ2-7, with D tentatively TRBD2 (6 bases). The V end was cut by 3 bases, the J end by 4 bases, with 10 bases between. The CDR3 covers 13 residues. Per the germline V gene, CDR1 is SEHNR and CDR2 is FQNEAQ (reference sequence). Written as DNA, the CDR3 is TGTGCCAGCAGCTTCGGGACTCCTTACGAGCAGTACTTC. Its translation: CASSFGTPYEQYF.

This clone was seen a single time. The J gene is TRBJ1-2, the V gene TRBV18; D ambiguous. Between the trimmed V and J ends, which lost 2 bases and 4 bases, there was a span of 14 bases. CDR1 KGHSH and CDR2 LQKENI come from the germline V gene. The CDR3 has 15 residues. CDR3 sequence (DNA): TGTGCCAGCTCACCAGGCCCCCGGACTTCCTATGGCTACACCTTC. This codes for CASSPGPRTSYGYTF.

The chain combines TRBV14 with TRBJ2-7; possibly TRBD1 for D (5 bases). With 2 bases removed from V and 7 bases from J, the gap between germline ends came to 12 bases. The CDR3 runs 13 residues. CDR1 and CDR2 from the germline V gene are SGHDN and FVKESK. The CDR3 nucleotides are TGTGCCAGCAGCCAACCCGCAGGGTATGAGCAGTACTTC. Amino acids: CASSQPAGYEQYF.

The genes are TRBV2 and TRBJ2-4; D might be TRBD2 (6 bases). Germline V lookup: CDR1 SNHLY, CDR2 FYNNEI. With 5 bases removed from V and 5 bases from J, the gap between germline ends came to 19 bases. This CDR3 has 16 amino acids. The CDR3 DNA reads TGTGCCAGCAGTATTCGTCGGGGAGGTGCTCAAAACATTCAGTACTTC. This gives the protein CASSIRRGGAQNIQYF.

This rearrangement joins TRBV6-5 to TRBJ1-5; D perhaps matches TRBD1 (6 bases). Germline V gives CDR1 MNHEY, CDR2 SVGAGI. This CDR3 has 15 amino acids. The V gene lost 2 bases and the J gene lost 6 bases, with 14 bases spanning the gap. CDR3 loop: CASSYGRGVGQPQHF. CDR3 nucleotides: TGTGCCAGCAGTTACGGGAGGGGGGTAGGTCAGCCCCAGCATTTT.

The chain links TRBV27 to TRBJ1-2, with 7 bases that match TRBD1. After removal of 8 bases from V and 8 bases from J, the junction contained 14 bases not matched to a gene. Per the germline V gene, CDR1 is MNHEY and CDR2 is SMNVEV (reference sequence). This CDR3 has 14 residues. CDR3 DNA sequence: TGTGCCAGCCGTTCGACAGGGACTCTTTACGGCTACACCTTC. This sequence encodes CASRSTGTLYGYTF.

The chain uses TRBV6-5 and TRBJ1-4, with a possible D match to TRBD1 (5 bases). The V end lost 11 bases, the J end lost 8 bases, and 18 bases lay between the germline ends. CDR1 and CDR2 (germline): MNHEY, SVGAGI. The CDR3 has 13 residues. The chain's CDR3 is CAGQGAIGEKLFF. CDR3 nucleotides: TGTGCCGGACAAGGGGCAATCGGAGAAAAACTGTTTTTT.

The V call is TRBV5-1, the J call TRBJ2-3; D unclear. CDR1 SGHRS and CDR2 YFSETQ come from the germline V gene. The length of the CDR3 is 13 residues. V lost 2 bases to trimming and J lost 6 bases, with 10 bases between them. The CDR3 spells CASSLARFDTQYF. Here the CDR3 DNA reads TGCGCCAGCAGCTTAGCCCGTTTCGATACGCAGTATTTT.

This chain connects TRBV4-1 to TRBJ2-7; D might be TRBD1 (5 bases). The CDR3 is made up of 17 amino acids. V dropped 2 bases and J dropped 5 bases, with 22 bases sitting between them. CDR1 and CDR2 from the germline V gene are MGHRA and YSYEKL. The chain's CDR3 is CASSQYMRTPGSDEQYF. In DNA form, the CDR3 reads TGCGCCAGCAGCCAATATATGCGCACCCCAGGGTCAGACGAGCAGTACTTC.

The J gene is TRBJ2-4, the V gene TRBV27, with TRBD2 identical over 9 bases. This CDR3 contains 14 residues. Germline loops: CDR1 MNHEY, CDR2 SMNVEV (reference sequence). After removal of 6 bases from V and 7 bases from J, the junction contained 7 bases not matched to a gene. The CDR3 loop reads CASRASGTGNIQYF. CDR3 coding DNA: TGTGCCAGCAGAGCTAGCGGGACTGGGAACATTCAGTACTTC.

This chain joins TRBV18 and TRBJ2-7; 7 bases line up with TRBD2. The junction had 8 bases not matched to a gene; V was cut back by 2 bases and J by 10 bases. The length of the CDR3 is 13 residues. From germline, CDR1 is KGHSH and CDR2 LQKENI. The CDR3 nucleotides are TGTGCCAGCTCACCAGCGGGGGTCCAGGATCAGTACTTC. Protein: CASSPAGVQDQYF. The variable domain in full, with the rest retrieved from reference TRBV18 and TRBJ2-7, is NAGVMQNPRHLVRRRGQEARLRCSPMKGHSHVYWYRQLPEEGLKFMVYLQKENIIDESGMPKERFSAEFPKEGPSILRIQQVVRGDSAAYFCASSPAGVQDQYFGPGTRLTVT.

This clone was seen a single time. The gene calls are TRBV28 and TRBJ2-3; a possible D gene is TRBD2 (6 bases). The germline V and J ends were trimmed by 6 bases and 1 base, with 14 bases remaining between them. The germline V gene encodes CDR1 MDHEN and CDR2 SYDVKM. CDR3 length: 15 residues. The CDR3 loop reads CASSPSGEGTDTQYF. The CDR3 region has the DNA TGTGCCAGCAGCCCCTCGGGGGAAGGCACAGATACGCAGTATTTT.

This chain links TRBV5-1 with TRBJ2-7; 9 bases agree with TRBD2. The CDR3 is 15 residues long. With V trimmed by 0 bases and J by 6 bases, 7 bases remained unmatched. CDR1 and CDR2 from the germline V gene are SGHRS and YFSETQ. The CDR3 here is CASSLVIAGVSEQYF. In DNA, the CDR3 is TGCGCCAGCAGCTTGGTTATAGCGGGAGTTTCCGAGCAGTACTTC.

V and J are TRBV6-5 and TRBJ1-2, with 11 nucleotides matching TRBD1. There are 14 residues in the CDR3. After removal of 10 bases from V and 8 bases from J, the junction contained 12 bases not matched to a gene. Germline V gives CDR1 MNHEY, CDR2 SVGAGI. In DNA form, the CDR3 reads TGTGCCATATATAGGACAGGGGGCGCGGGCGGCTACACCTTC. Protein product: CAIYRTGGAGGYTF.

This clone was detected once. The V gene is TRBV28, the J gene TRBJ2-3; 7 nucleotides line up with TRBD2. This CDR3 has 16 amino acids. V shed 4 bases and J 0 bases; nucleotides not matched to a gene: 7. The germline CDR1 and CDR2 sequences are MDHEN and SYDVKM. This CDR3 reads CASSSPISGSTDTQYF. The CDR3 coding sequence is TGTGCCAGCAGTTCACCAATTAGCGGGAGCACAGATACGCAGTATTTT.

The chain uses TRBV12-3 or TRBV12-4 and TRBJ2-3; 9 bases line up with TRBD2. V trimming: 4 bases; J trimming: 5 bases; junction bases outside the gene matches: 1. The CDR3 length is 13 residues. The DNA for the CDR3 is TGTGCCAGCAGTTATAGCGGGAGAGATACGCAGTATTTT. The encoded protein is CASSYSGRDTQYF.

The chain combines TRBV6-2 or TRBV6-3 with TRBJ2-2, with a tentative D call TRBD1 (6 bases). This CDR3 comprises 18 residues. Germline V CDR1 and CDR2: MNHEY, SVGEGT. V lost 3 bases and J 5 bases, leaving 22 bases between the germline ends. CDR3: CASSYRTDISPGTGELFF. The CDR3 coding sequence is TGTGCCAGCAGTTATAGGACAGACATTTCCCCGGGGACCGGGGAGCTGTTTTTT.

The chain couples TRBV19 to TRBJ2-6; D perhaps matches TRBD2 (5 bases). Germline V CDR1 and CDR2: LNHDA, SQIVND (reference sequence). Between the trimmed V and J ends, which lost 1 base and 0 bases, there was a span of 25 bases. The CDR3 loop spans 22 amino acids. The CDR3 is CASSIGTGLWTQLASGANVLTF. DNA of the CDR3: TGTGCCAGTAGTATAGGGACGGGGTTGTGGACCCAACTTGCCTCTGGGGCCAACGTCCTGACTTTC.

This chain links TRBV2 with TRBJ2-7; possibly TRBD1 for D (5 bases). Per the germline V gene, CDR1 is SNHLY and CDR2 is FYNNEI. The CDR3 spans 13 residues. The V end lost 1 base, the J end lost 7 bases, and 11 bases lay between the germline ends. CDR3 DNA: TGTGCCAGCAGTGAAGTTGAGGCAGGGGAGCAGTACTTC. Translated, it gives CASSEVEAGEQYF.

The chain employs TRBV5-1 and TRBJ1-5; a weak D match, TRBD1 (6 bases). From germline, CDR1 is SGHRS and CDR2 YFSETQ. V lost 4 bases, J lost 3 bases, and 17 bases lay in between. The CDR3 length is 16 residues. Here the CDR3 DNA reads TGCGCCAGCAGCCCCGGCCAGGACAGCCTCAATCAGCCCCAGCATTTT. It specifies CASSPGQDSLNQPQHF.

The rearrangement links TRBV6-1 to TRBJ2-7; TRBD2 matches at 9 bases. This CDR3 region has 13 residues. Looked up from germline, CDR1 is MNHNS and CDR2 is SASEGT. With V trimmed by 0 bases and J by 10 bases, 4 bases remained unmatched. The CDR3 is CASSEARGGLQYF. The CDR3 bases are TGTGCCAGCAGTGAAGCGCGGGGGGGACTACAGTACTTC.

The genes are TRBV7-9 and TRBJ2-1; perhaps TRBD2 as D (5 bases). The germline V gene encodes CDR1 SEHNR and CDR2 FQNEAQ (reference sequence). V lost 4 bases and J 0 bases, leaving 13 bases between the germline ends. The CDR3 contains 16 residues. The CDR3 region is CASSSYGVSSYNEQFF. CDR3 nucleotides: TGTGCCAGCAGCTCCTACGGGGTGAGCTCCTACAATGAGCAGTTCTTC.

Remarks on this clone: The same CDR3 can be traced to other DNA sequences in this sample. The chain couples TRBV18 to TRBJ2-7, with TRBD2 matching 11 bases. Unmatched junction bases numbered 3, after V lost 3 bases and J lost 2 bases. CDR1 is KGHSH, CDR2 LQKENI, per germline. This CDR3 comprises 15 residues. CDR3 sequence (DNA): TGTGCCAGCTCACCGCCGGGACTAGCGGCCTACGAGCAGTACTTC. It yields the protein CASSPPGLAAYEQYF.

V gene TRBV5-4 combines with J gene TRBJ2-3; 8 positions agree with TRBD2. The CDR3 runs to 14 residues. Trimming cost V 4 bases and J 1 base; bases outside gene matches: 2. CDR1 SGHNT and CDR2 YYREEE come from the germline V gene (reference sequence). CDR3 bases: TGTGCCAGCAGCAGCGGGGGAGGCACAGATACGCAGTATTTT. It codes for CASSSGGGTDTQYF.

The chain joins TRBV11-2 to TRBJ2-7, with a possible D match to TRBD1 (6 bases). There are 13 residues in the CDR3. V dropped 5 bases and J dropped 3 bases, with 11 bases sitting between them. Germline values: CDR1 SGHAT, CDR2 FQNNGV. This chain's CDR3 is CASSVQGYYEQYF. The CDR3 nucleotides read TGTGCCAGCAGCGTACAGGGATACTACGAGCAGTACTTC.

V usage is TRBV15 and J usage is TRBJ1-2; 9 bases line up with TRBD1. Losses at the gene ends were 1 base for V and 5 bases for J; bases not matched to a gene: 8. CDR1 and CDR2 (germline): LNHNV, YYDKDF (reference sequence). This CDR3 is 16 amino acids long. The CDR3 coding sequence is TGTGCCACCAGCAGAGCGGGGGACAGGGTGATATATGGCTACACCTTC. Translated: CATSRAGDRVIYGYTF.

The chain has TRBV14 and TRBJ2-1; 7 bases match TRBD1. The CDR3 is 20 residues long. CDR1 and CDR2 (germline): SGHDN, FVKESK. The V segment lost 1 base and the J segment 12 bases; nucleotides outside the gene matches: 27. CDR3: CASSQGTLTGQAAGIQVQFF. CDR3 sequence (DNA): TGTGCCAGCAGCCAAGGGACTTTAACCGGACAGGCAGCAGGGATCCAGGTGCAGTTCTTC.

The chain recombines TRBV2 with TRBJ2-1; tentative D call: TRBD2 (6 bases). This CDR3 is built from 15 residues. The germline V gene encodes CDR1 SNHLY and CDR2 FYNNEI. V dropped 5 bases and J dropped 6 bases, with 17 bases sitting between them. The CDR3 region is CASSMGLRRGNEQFF. The CDR3 nucleotides read TGTGCCAGCAGTATGGGTCTCAGGAGGGGCAATGAGCAGTTCTTC.

V usage is TRBV6-4 and J usage is TRBJ2-3; 15 nucleotides agree with TRBD2. The germline CDR1 and CDR2 sequences are MRHNA and SNTAGT. J was trimmed by 4 bases and V by 0 bases; bases with no gene match: 2. This CDR3 has 17 amino acids. This chain's CDR3 is CASSDSGLAGGADTQYF. CDR3 bases: TGTGCCAGCAGTGACTCGGGACTAGCGGGAGGTGCAGATACGCAGTATTTT.

V gene TRBV7-2 combines with J gene TRBJ1-6; 11 bases are shared with TRBD1. This CDR3 comprises 15 residues. Germline lookup yields CDR1 SGHTA and CDR2 FQGNSA. With V trimmed by 3 bases and J by 10 bases, 5 bases remained unmatched. The CDR3 loop reads CASSFLGQGDSPLHF. The CDR3 DNA reads as TGTGCCAGCAGCTTCCTGGGACAGGGGGACTCACCCCTCCACTTT.

The genes are TRBV7-2 and TRBJ1-3; 9 bases are shared with TRBD1. V shed 5 bases, J shed 3 bases, and the junction held 11 bases outside the gene matches. The germline gives CDR1 SGHTA, CDR2 FQGNSA. There are 17 residues in the CDR3. The chain's CDR3 is CASSPGTGRMFGNTIYF. The DNA for the CDR3 is TGTGCCAGCAGCCCCGGGACAGGGCGAATGTTTGGAAACACCATATATTTT.

This chain joins TRBV18 and TRBJ1-5; 7 bases align to TRBD1. Germline V gene data show CDR1 as KGHSH and CDR2 as LQKENI. The CDR3 has 14 amino acids. J was trimmed by 2 bases and V by 4 bases; bases with no gene match: 2. CDR3 residues: CASSRDRGNQPQHF. The CDR3 nucleotides read TGTGCCAGCTCACGAGACAGGGGCAATCAGCCCCAGCATTTT.